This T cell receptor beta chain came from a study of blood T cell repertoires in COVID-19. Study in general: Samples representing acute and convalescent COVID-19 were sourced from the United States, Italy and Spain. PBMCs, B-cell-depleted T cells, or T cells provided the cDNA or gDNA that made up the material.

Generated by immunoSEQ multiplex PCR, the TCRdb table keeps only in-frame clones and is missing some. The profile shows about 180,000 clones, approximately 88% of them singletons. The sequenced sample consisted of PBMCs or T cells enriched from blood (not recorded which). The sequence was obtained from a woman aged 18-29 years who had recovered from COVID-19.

The CDR3 reads CASSNSGTYEQYF. The DNA of the CDR3 is TGTGCCAGTAGTAACAGCGGGACCTACGAGCAGTACTTC. The genes are TRBV19 and TRBJ2-7; 7 bases fit TRBD2. With 4 bases clipped from V and 2 bases from J, the junction kept 2 bases outside the gene matches. The CDR3 totals 13 residues. The germline CDR1 and CDR2 sequences are LNHDA and SQIVND (reference sequence).